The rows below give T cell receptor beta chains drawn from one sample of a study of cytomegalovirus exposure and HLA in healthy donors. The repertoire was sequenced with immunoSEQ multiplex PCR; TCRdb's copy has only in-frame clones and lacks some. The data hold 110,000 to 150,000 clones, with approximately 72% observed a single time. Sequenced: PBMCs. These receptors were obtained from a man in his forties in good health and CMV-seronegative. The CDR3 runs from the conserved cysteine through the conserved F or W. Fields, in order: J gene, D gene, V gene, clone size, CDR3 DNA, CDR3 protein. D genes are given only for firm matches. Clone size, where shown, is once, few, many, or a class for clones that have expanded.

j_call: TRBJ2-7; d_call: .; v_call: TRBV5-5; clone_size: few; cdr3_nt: TGTGCCAGCAGCTTGGATATCGGTAACTCCTACGAGCAGTACTTC; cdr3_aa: CASSLDIGNSYEQYF
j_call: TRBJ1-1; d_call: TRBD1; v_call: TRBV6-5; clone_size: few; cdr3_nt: TGTGCCAGCAGTGGGACAGGGCTCCCCCCTGAAGCTTTCTTT; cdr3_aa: CASSGTGLPPEAFF
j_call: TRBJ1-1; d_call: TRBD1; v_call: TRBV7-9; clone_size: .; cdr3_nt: TGTGCCAGCAGCTCTGGACAGGGCCGGGGGAACACTGAAGCTTTCTTT; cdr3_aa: CASSSGQGRGNTEAFF
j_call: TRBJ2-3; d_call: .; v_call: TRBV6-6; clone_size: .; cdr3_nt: TGTGCCAGCAGTTCTTCCTACACAGATACGCAGTATTTT; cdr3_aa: CASSSSYTDTQYF
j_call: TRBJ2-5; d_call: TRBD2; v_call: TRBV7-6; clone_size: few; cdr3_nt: TGTGCCAGCAGCTTAACGGTGCCGGGGGGGCCGGAGACCCAGTACTTC; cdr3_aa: CASSLTVPGGPETQYF
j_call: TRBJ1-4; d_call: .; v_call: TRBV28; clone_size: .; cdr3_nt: TGTGCCAGCACCAGCTCAGGGCCCATTAATGAAAAACTGTTTTTT; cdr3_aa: CASTSSGPINEKLFF
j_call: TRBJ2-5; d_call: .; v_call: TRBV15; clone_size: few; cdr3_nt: TGTGCCACCAGCAGAGGTGGGGGCGGCGAGACCCAGTACTTC; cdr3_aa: CATSRGGGGETQYF
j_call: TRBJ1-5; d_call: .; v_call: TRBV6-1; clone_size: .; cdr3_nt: TGTGCCAGCAGCTCGACAGTTAGCAATCAGCCCCAGAATTTT; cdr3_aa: CASSSTVSNQPQNF
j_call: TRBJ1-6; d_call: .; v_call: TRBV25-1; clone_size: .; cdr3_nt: TGTGCCAGCAGTGAATATCCCGGGGGTGGTAATAATTCACCCCTCCACTTT; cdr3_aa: CASSEYPGGGNNSPLHF
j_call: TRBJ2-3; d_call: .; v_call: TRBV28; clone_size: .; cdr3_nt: TGTGCCAGCGAACCGGGAACCGGTACAGATACGCAGTATTTT; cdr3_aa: CASEPGTGTDTQYF
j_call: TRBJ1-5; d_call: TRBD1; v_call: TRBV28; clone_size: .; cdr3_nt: TGTGCCAGCAGTTTACAGGGGGACCATCAGCCCCAGCATTTT; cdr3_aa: CASSLQGDHQPQHF
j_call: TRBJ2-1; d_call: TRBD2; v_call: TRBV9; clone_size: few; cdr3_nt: TGTGCCAGCAGCGTAGGACTAGCCGATCGAGAGCAGTTCTTC; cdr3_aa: CASSVGLADREQFF
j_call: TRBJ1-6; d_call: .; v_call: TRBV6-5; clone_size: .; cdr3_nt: TGTGCCAGCAGTTACTCCTCCACAGGGTTTTCACCCCTCCACTTT; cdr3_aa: CASSYSSTGFSPLHF
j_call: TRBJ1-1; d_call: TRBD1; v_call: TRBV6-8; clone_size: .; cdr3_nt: TGTGCCAGCACCGAACCCGACCGGGACAGGGGGCAGAACACTGAAGCTTTCTTT; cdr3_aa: CASTEPDRDRGQNTEAFF
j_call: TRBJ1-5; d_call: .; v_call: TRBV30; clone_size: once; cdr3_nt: TGTGCCTGGAGGGGAGACAGGTCTTCGTCTCGCAATCAGCCCCAGCATTTT; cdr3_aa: CAWRGDRSSSRNQPQHF